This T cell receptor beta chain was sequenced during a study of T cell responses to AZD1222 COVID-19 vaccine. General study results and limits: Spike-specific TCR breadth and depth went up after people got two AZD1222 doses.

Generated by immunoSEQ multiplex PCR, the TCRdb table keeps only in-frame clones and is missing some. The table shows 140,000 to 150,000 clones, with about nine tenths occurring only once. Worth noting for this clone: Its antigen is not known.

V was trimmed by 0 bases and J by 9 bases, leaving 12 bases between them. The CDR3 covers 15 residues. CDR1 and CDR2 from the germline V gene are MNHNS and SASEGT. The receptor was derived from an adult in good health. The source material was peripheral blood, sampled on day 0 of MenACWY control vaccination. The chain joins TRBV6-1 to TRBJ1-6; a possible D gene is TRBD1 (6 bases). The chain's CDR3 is CASSEALGGGSPLHF. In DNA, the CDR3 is TGTGCCAGCAGTGAAGCGTTGGGGGGCGGTTCACCCCTCCACTTT.